These 21 T cell receptor beta chains were all obtained from the same sample, sequenced in a study of blood T cell repertoires in COVID-19 (dated by TCRdb to between 2020 and 2021). Preparation of the library involved the immunoSEQ multiplex PCR assay. In its TCRdb copy, this immuneACCESS table keeps in-frame sequences only and misses some clones. Where compared with another copy, unresolved V genes explain less than half of these, and the others have no known cause. The sample table records about 280,000 clones; roughly nine tenths of these occur just once. 1.9% of the sample goes to the ten largest clones. The sample comprised PBMCs or T cells enriched from blood (not recorded which). Every receptor here comes from a woman aged 55-69 years who had recovered from COVID-19.

The chain employs TRBV7-9 and TRBJ2-1; D not certain. Germline CDR1 reads SEHNR; CDR2 reads FQNEAQ (reference sequence). Trimming removed 4 bases at V and 3 bases at J, with 4 bases between. CDR3 length: 12 residues. The CDR3 region has the DNA TGTGCCAGCAGCTCCCGCTACAATGAGCAGTTCTTC. Translation: CASSSRYNEQFF.

The rearrangement uses TRBV6-1 and TRBJ2-4; 10 bases map to TRBD2. This CDR3 is 17 amino acids long. Germline V gene sequence: CDR1 MNHNS, CDR2 SASEGT. With V trimmed by 1 base and J by 8 bases, 11 bases remained unmatched. CDR3 in DNA: TGTGCCAGCAGTGAAGGGGTAGCGGGGGGAGGGAGGGACATTCAGTACTTC. Translating gives CASSEGVAGGGRDIQYF.

The genes are TRBV7-3 and TRBJ2-2, with 7 bases matching TRBD1. This CDR3 region has 15 residues. J lost 5 bases, V lost 4 bases, and 7 bases had no gene match. The germline gives CDR1 SGHTA, CDR2 FQGTGA. CDR3 sequence reads: CASSSQGSWTGELFF. CDR3 DNA sequence: TGTGCCAGCAGCTCACAGGGGTCTTGGACCGGGGAGCTGTTTTTT.

The CDR3 sequence is CASSRDYSRPEQYF. The CDR3 DNA reads as TGTGCCAGCAGCCGGGACTATAGTCGGCCCGAGCAGTACTTC. This chain uses TRBV3-1 (or the pseudogene TRBV3-2) with TRBJ2-7; the match to TRBD2 covers 7 bases. Unmatched junction bases numbered 9, after V lost 4 bases and J lost 6 bases. The CDR3 covers 14 residues. The V gene's germline CDR1 is LGHDT and CDR2 YNNKEL (reference sequence).

This clone was seen more than once but under ten times. The chain has TRBV6-5 and TRBJ2-7; a weak D match, TRBD2 (5 bases). Germline V gives CDR1 MNHEY, CDR2 SVGAGI. The CDR3 has 13 residues. V was clipped by 2 bases and J by 3 bases, with 8 bases between them. In nucleotides, the CDR3 is TGTGCCAGCAGTTACACACGGGGCTACGAGCAGTACTTC. Amino acid sequence: CASSYTRGYEQYF.

The chain combines TRBV2 with TRBJ2-7; D may be TRBD2 (6 bases). This CDR3 is 10 amino acids long. V lost 8 bases and J 7 bases, leaving 9 bases between the germline ends. Per the germline V gene, CDR1 is SNHLY and CDR2 is FYNNEI. CDR3 loop: CASYGGEQYF. DNA for the CDR3: TGTGCCAGCTACGGGGGTGAGCAGTACTTC.

The chain links TRBV7-9 to TRBJ2-1; the D gene is possibly TRBD2 (6 bases). In germline, CDR1 is SEHNR, CDR2 FQNEAQ (reference sequence). The CDR3 loop spans 14 amino acids. Trimming cost V 3 bases and J 7 bases, with 13 bases left between them. The CDR3 region has the DNA TGTGCCAGCAGCTTGGTATTGGGGGGAAATGAGCAGTTCTTC. Encoded protein: CASSLVLGGNEQFF.

V gene TRBV19 combines with J gene TRBJ1-1; no clear D gene. V was shortened by 4 bases and J by 0 bases, with 12 bases between the two germline ends. The germline V gene has CDR1 LNHDA and CDR2 SQIVND (reference sequence). The CDR3 is made up of 15 amino acids. The CDR3 coding sequence is TGTGCCAGTAGTACGAAAGCTGGTATGAACACTGAAGCTTTCTTT. Its translation is CASSTKAGMNTEAFF. The entire variable domain, with the rest obtained from reference TRBV19 and TRBJ1-1, is as follows: DGGITQSPKYLFRKEGQNVTLSCEQNLNHDAMYWYRQDPGQGLRLIYYSQIVNDFQKGDIAEGYSVSREKKESFPLTVTSAQKNPTAFYLCASSTKAGMNTEAFFGQGTRLTVV.

CDR3 coding DNA: TGTGCCAGCAGTGATGACAGGGTTGGAAACACCATATATTTT. Translated: CASSDDRVGNTIYF. The gene calls are TRBV6-1 and TRBJ1-3, with TRBD1 matching 7 bases. V was pared by 3 bases and J by 3 bases, with 2 bases of the junction left unmatched. The germline CDR1 and CDR2 sequences are MNHNS and SASEGT. The CDR3 extends over 14 amino acids.

The chain uses TRBV10-3 and TRBJ1-4, with 8 bases that match TRBD1. V lost 4 bases, J lost 0 bases, and 7 bases stayed unmatched. This CDR3 has 17 amino acids. The germline V gene encodes CDR1 ENHRY and CDR2 SYGVKD. In DNA form, the CDR3 reads TGTGCCATCAGTGTTGGACAGGGAGTTGCAACTAATGAAAAACTGTTTTTT. Amino acids: CAISVGQGVATNEKLFF.

The chain joins TRBV20-1 to TRBJ2-1; D is perhaps TRBD1 (8 bases). This CDR3 contains 14 residues. Trimming removed 3 bases at V and 6 bases at J, with 15 bases between. Germline CDR1 reads DFQATT; CDR2 reads SNEGSKA (reference sequence). CDR3 coding DNA: TGCAGTGCTAGTAACAGGGGGGAGGGCAATGAGCAGTTCTTC. Translated: CSASNRGEGNEQFF.

This clone was detected only once. This rearrangement joins TRBV19 to TRBJ2-2; D uncertain. Germline values: CDR1 LNHDA, CDR2 SQIVND (reference sequence). The length of the CDR3 is 12 residues. V was trimmed by 6 bases and J by 4 bases, leaving 6 bases between them. CDR3 sequence reads: CASRTFTGELFF. CDR3 nucleotides: TGTGCCAGTAGGACTTTCACCGGGGAGCTGTTTTTT.

V usage is TRBV19 and J usage is TRBJ2-1; 10 bases are a match to TRBD2. J was trimmed by 4 bases and V by 3 bases; bases with no gene match: 12. The CDR3 sequence is 18 residues long. The germline gives CDR1 LNHDA, CDR2 SQIVND (reference sequence). The CDR3 here is CASSIPGPRLAGYNEQFF. In DNA form, the CDR3 reads TGTGCCAGTAGTATTCCCGGGCCCCGACTAGCGGGTTACAATGAGCAGTTCTTC.

CDR3 region: CASRDRGWEQYF. In DNA form, the CDR3 reads TGTGCCAGTCGGGACAGGGGCTGGGAGCAGTACTTC. The J gene is TRBJ2-7, the V gene TRBV19; 10 nucleotides match TRBD1. The trim removed 8 bases at V and 7 bases at J, leaving 5 bases unmatched. The CDR3 is 12 amino acids. Germline CDR1 is LNHDA and CDR2 is SQIVND (reference sequence).

The chain is built from TRBV2 and TRBJ2-7; D is uncertain. This CDR3 comprises 12 residues. V was shortened by 7 bases and J by 3 bases, with 10 bases between the two germline ends. The V gene's germline CDR1 is SNHLY and CDR2 FYNNEI. CDR3 protein: CASTGLDYEQYF. The DNA of the CDR3 is TGTGCCAGCACGGGTTTAGACTACGAGCAGTACTTC.

The chain is built from TRBV9 and TRBJ2-5, with unresolved D. The V and J ends lost 0 bases and 0 bases respectively, with 15 bases between them. The CDR3 contains 17 residues. Germline V lookup: CDR1 SGDLS, CDR2 YYNGEE. The CDR3 region has the DNA TGTGCCAGCAGCGTAGCCCCTAGTGCAACTTACCAAGAGACCCAGTACTTC. It yields the protein CASSVAPSATYQETQYF.

In its sample, this clone was seen a few times. Other DNA sequences in this specimen translate into the identical CDR3. The chain combines TRBV29-1 with TRBJ2-7; tentatively, D is TRBD1 (5 bases). CDR1 is SQVTM and CDR2 is ANQGSEA in the germline V gene. The CDR3 length is 13 residues. Trimming took off 4 bases at V and 0 bases at J, with 10 bases between the two ends. The CDR3 DNA reads TGCAGCGTTGTTGCAGGGCCCTCCTACGAGCAGTACTTC. Amino acids: CSVVAGPSYEQYF.

The chain is built from TRBV12-5 and TRBJ2-3; TRBD2 aligns across 8 bases. V gave up 1 base and J gave up 1 base; unmatched junction bases: 4. From germline, CDR1 is LGHNT and CDR2 FRNRAP. The CDR3 covers 16 residues. CDR3 nucleotide sequence: TGTGCTAGTGGTTTGGACAGCGGGAGTCGCACAGATACGCAGTATTTT. Translated: CASGLDSGSRTDTQYF. Supplemented by reference TRBV12-5 and TRBJ2-3, the full variable domain reads DARVTQTPRHKVTEMGQEVTMRCQPILGHNTVFWYRQTMMQGLELLAYFRNRAPLDDSGMPKDRFSAEMPDATLATLKIQPSEPRDSAVYFCASGLDSGSRTDTQYFGPGTRLTVL.

The V and J genes are TRBV29-1 and TRBJ2-7, with D perhaps matching TRBD1 (5 bases). The CDR3 is made up of 15 amino acids. Germline CDR1 is SQVTM and CDR2 is ANQGSEA. V gave up 8 bases and J gave up 3 bases, with 23 bases separating them. As DNA, the CDR3 is TGCAGCTTCCGCCAGGACATCGATGGGTACTACGAGCAGTACTTC. This gives the protein CSFRQDIDGYYEQYF.

J is TRBJ2-7 and V is TRBV28; the D is unclear. Trimming pared 6 bases from V and 5 bases from J, leaving 11 bases between. Per germline, CDR1 MDHEN and CDR2 SYDVKM. The CDR3 spans 12 residues. CDR3 amino acids: CASSLNSHEQYF. The CDR3, as DNA: TGTGCCAGCAGCCTTAATTCCCACGAGCAGTACTTC.

The gene calls are TRBV12-5 and TRBJ2-2; 8 bases match TRBD1. This CDR3 spans 16 amino acids. The trim removed 3 bases at V and 6 bases at J, leaving 9 bases unmatched. Per germline, CDR1 LGHNT and CDR2 FRNRAP. The CDR3 DNA sequence: TGTGCTAGTGGTTTCCGACAGGGGACACTCCCCGGGGAGCTGTTTTTT. Protein: CASGFRQGTLPGELFF.